The 11 T cell receptor beta chains below all came from one sample that was sequenced in a study of blood T cell repertoires in COVID-19. Some clones are missing from TCRdb's copy, which holds only in-frame ones; the method was immunoSEQ multiplex PCR. The table shows about 250,000 clones, with approximately 86% occurring only once. Sequenced input: peripheral blood. Receptor source: a woman between 55 and 75 years old who had recovered from COVID-19.

This sequence joins TRBV11-2 and TRBJ2-5, with TRBD1 identical over 7 bases. CDR1 SGHAT and CDR2 FQNNGV come from the germline V gene. This CDR3 is built from 13 residues. Losses at the gene ends were 5 bases for V and 8 bases for J; bases not matched to a gene: 8. This CDR3 reads CASSRGQSATQYF. In DNA, the CDR3 is TGTGCCAGCAGCCGGGGACAGTCGGCTACCCAGTACTTC.

The V call is TRBV4-2, the J call TRBJ2-2; possibly TRBD2 for D (6 bases). Germline V lookup: CDR1 LGHNA, CDR2 YNFKEQ. V lost 4 bases and J lost 3, with 21 bases in between. The CDR3 runs 18 residues. The CDR3 is CASSRNSDGGAYTGELFF. CDR3 nucleotide sequence: TGTGCCAGCAGCCGCAACTCCGACGGGGGAGCTTACACCGGGGAGCTGTTTTTT.

The chain employs TRBV18 and TRBJ1-4, with D possibly matching TRBD1 (5 bases). The CDR3 loop spans 14 amino acids. The germline V gene has CDR1 KGHSH and CDR2 LQKENI. V was pared by 3 bases and J by 2 bases, with 7 bases between. The CDR3 bases are TGTGCCAGCTCACCGGGGGGGACTAATGAAAAACTGTTTTTT. Its protein product is CASSPGGTNEKLFF.

The chain combines TRBV18 with TRBJ1-5; D is uncertain. The CDR3 spans 15 residues. The V end was cut by 6 bases, the J end by 1 base, with 13 bases between. Germline V gene lookup returns CDR1 KGHSH and CDR2 LQKENI. CDR3 sequence (DNA): TGTGCCAGCTCTCAACAGTTAGTGAGCAATCAGCCCCAGCATTTT. Translation gives CASSQQLVSNQPQHF. The entire variable domain, with the rest obtained from reference TRBV18 and TRBJ1-5, is as follows: NAGVMQNPRHLVRRRGQEARLRCSPMKGHSHVYWYRQLPEEGLKFMVYLQKENIIDESGMPKERFSAEFPKEGPSILRIQQVVRGDSAAYFCASSQQLVSNQPQHFGDGTRLSIL.

The J gene is TRBJ1-2, the V gene TRBV7-2, with TRBD1 matching over 9 bases. Germline V gives CDR1 SGHTA, CDR2 FQGNSA. V lost 6 bases to trimming and J lost 5 bases; unmatched junction nucleotides: 7. The CDR3 covers 14 residues. CDR3: CASRSTGGPYGYTF. The CDR3 bases are TGTGCCAGCAGGTCGACAGGGGGTCCTTATGGCTACACCTTC.

The chain couples TRBV18 to TRBJ2-3; the match to TRBD2 covers 8 bases. Trimming cost V 4 bases and J 5 bases; bases outside gene matches: 8. This CDR3 comprises 15 residues. Germline V gene sequence: CDR1 KGHSH, CDR2 LQKENI. The CDR3 bases are TGTGCCAGCTCACAAGCGGGGGCGCTCGGAGATACGCAGTATTTT. Translating it yields CASSQAGALGDTQYF.

The CDR3, as DNA: TGTGCCAGCAGCTTAGAAGGGAGCACTGAAGCTTTCTTT. Its protein is CASSLEGSTEAFF. The genes are TRBV11-3 and TRBJ1-1; D is undetermined. The CDR3 consists of 13 residues. CDR1 SGHNT and CDR2 YENEEA come from the germline V gene. The V and J ends lost 0 bases and 4 bases respectively, with 6 bases between them.

This sequence joins TRBV5-1 and TRBJ2-1; 13 bases are shared with TRBD2. The trim removed 2 bases at V and 9 bases at J, leaving 8 bases unmatched. Germline CDR1 is SGHRS and CDR2 is YFSETQ. The CDR3 sequence is 16 residues long. The CDR3 here is CASSLLAGGRHGEQFF. The CDR3 DNA sequence: TGCGCCAGCAGCTTACTAGCGGGGGGGCGTCACGGTGAGCAGTTCTTC.

The chain has TRBV19 and TRBJ1-6, with D maybe TRBD1 (5 bases). The V gene lost 2 bases and the J gene lost 4 bases, with 12 bases spanning the gap. The CDR3 sequence is 16 residues long. The germline CDR1 and CDR2 sequences are LNHDA and SQIVND (reference sequence). The CDR3 loop is CASSIKGRSYNSPLHF. In nucleotides, the CDR3 is TGTGCCAGTAGTATAAAGGGGCGATCTTATAATTCACCCCTCCACTTT.

The rearrangement uses TRBV9 and TRBJ1-1; D perhaps matches TRBD1 (6 bases). Germline V lookup: CDR1 SGDLS, CDR2 YYNGEE. V was trimmed by 4 bases and J by 3 bases, leaving 19 bases between them. CDR3 size: 16 residues. CDR3 amino acids: CASSLAGTLADTEAFF. In nucleotides, the CDR3 is TGTGCCAGCAGCCTAGCCGGGACACTGGCGGACACTGAAGCTTTCTTT.

The chain links TRBV2 to TRBJ1-1; D unclear. The germline CDR1 and CDR2 sequences are SNHLY and FYNNEI. This CDR3 spans 14 amino acids. The V end was cut by 3 bases, the J end by 0 bases, with 8 bases between. The CDR3 region has the DNA TGTGCCAGCAGTGAGTTTCGGGTGAACACTGAAGCTTTCTTT. Translated, it gives CASSEFRVNTEAFF.